This T cell receptor (beta chain) derives from a study of blood T cell repertoires in COVID-19 (dated by TCRdb to the early 2020s). About the investigation overall: Samples covering the acute and convalescent phases of COVID-19 were provided by collaborators in the United States, Italy and Spain. The prospective study material was composed of cDNA or gDNA derived from T cells, B-cell-depleted T cells, or PBMCs. Subjects who had been exposed to COVID-19, were actively infected with it, or had recovered from it provided the deeply sampled blood TCRbeta repertoires that made up the dataset. The repertoires were released in a freely available public database meant as a resource for research on the immune response to SARS-CoV-2. Samples were obtained from the ongoing ImmuneRACE study (first 160 participants) and from 1,254 subjects provided by 6 global collaborators. A de-identified subject ID, COVID-19 status, age in years and sex were almost always included in the sample metadata. HLA class I and class II types, where available, came from metadata supplied by the sample provider rather than from assay-based typing. Paper-wide results and their limitations: The amount of clinical and demographic metadata varied by source and participant and was provided uncurated.

TCRbeta CDR3 regions were amplified from genomic DNA using the immunoSEQ Assay, a bias-controlled multiplex PCR. As for how the authors treated the data: The number of nucleated cells in each sample was estimated by amplification of reference gene primers within the assay. To quantify the absolute abundance of each unique TCRbeta CDR3 rearrangement, sequence reads were collapsed and filtered. For each sample, productive Simpson clonality was calculated as the square root of Simpson's diversity index over productive rearrangements. The table was pulled from immuneACCESS by TCRdb, which kept in-frame rearrangements only. Such tables lose some clones; where checked, under half of the loss comes from unresolved V genes, and the rest has no known cause. The V and J calls and clone size are taken from that table; D and trimming were inferred from the DNA. This sample has about 480,000 clones in its table, and 89% of those were observed once. The biggest ten clones account for roughly 0.84% of the sample.

In Seattle, one collaborating source enrolled patients while the infection was active and tracked those patients longitudinally over the course of disease. The collaborating institutions used their own protocols to collect whole blood in K2EDTA tubes. For TCRbeta analysis, collaborator samples were shipped as frozen whole blood, as isolated PBMCs, or as DNA extracted from either sample type. CDR3 length: 15 amino acids, cysteine to phenylalanine. Here the CDR3 DNA is all that survives: 45 bases in frame from base 1. V drops 2 bases and J drops 4 bases, leaving 10 bases in between. CDR1 and CDR2 are read off the germline V gene (reference sequence) as SGHKS and YYEKEE. With respect to this clone: Its target antigen remains unknown. No much larger clone is present one base from it, and per-base qualities are unavailable.

The TCR originated in a man aged 18 to 29 with COVID-19, enrolled during active disease. The rearranged segments are TRBV5-5 and TRBJ2-6; 6 matching bases give a weak D call of TRBD2. Sequencing used peripheral blood. CDR3 protein: CASSFGGPGANVLTF. The bases are TGTGCCAGCAGCTTCGGGGGACCCGGGGCCAACGTCCTGACTTTC.